This T cell receptor beta chain was sequenced during a study of neoadjuvant nivolumab and ipilimumab in lung cancer. CDR3 length: 14 residues. From germline, CDR1 is SGHRS and CDR2 YFSETQ. Trimming pared 4 bases from V and 5 bases from J, leaving 13 bases between. Method: immunoSEQ multiplex PCR; TCRdb's copy keeps in-frame clones and lacks some. The sample lists about 38,000 clones; 89% were seen once. This TCR was recovered from an adult with non-small cell lung cancer. This material consisted of peripheral blood, taken before neoadjuvant nivolumab, alone or with ipilimumab. The chain has TRBV5-1 and TRBJ1-5; tentatively, D is TRBD1 (5 bases). CDR3 nucleotides: TGCGCCAGCAGCACACATGGGGGGGATCAGCCCCAGCATTTT. Residues: CASSTHGGDQPQHF.